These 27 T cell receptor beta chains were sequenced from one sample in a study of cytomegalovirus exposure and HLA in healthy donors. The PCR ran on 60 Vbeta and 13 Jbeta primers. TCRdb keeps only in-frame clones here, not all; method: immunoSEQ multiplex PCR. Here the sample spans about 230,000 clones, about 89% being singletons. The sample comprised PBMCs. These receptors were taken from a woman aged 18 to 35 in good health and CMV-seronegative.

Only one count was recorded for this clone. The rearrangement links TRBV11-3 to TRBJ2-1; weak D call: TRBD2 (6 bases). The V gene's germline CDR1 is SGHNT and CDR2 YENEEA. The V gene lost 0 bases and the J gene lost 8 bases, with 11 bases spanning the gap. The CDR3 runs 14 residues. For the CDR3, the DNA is TGTGCCAGCAGCTTAGAGGGGGGTTCTGATGAGCAGTTCTTC. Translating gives CASSLEGGSDEQFF. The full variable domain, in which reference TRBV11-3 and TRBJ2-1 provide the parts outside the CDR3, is EAGVVQSPRYKIIEKKQPVAFWCNPISGHNTLYWYLQNLGQGPELLIRYENEEAVDDSQLPKDRFSAERLKGVDSTLKIQPAELGDSAVYLCASSLEGGSDEQFFGPGTRLTVL.

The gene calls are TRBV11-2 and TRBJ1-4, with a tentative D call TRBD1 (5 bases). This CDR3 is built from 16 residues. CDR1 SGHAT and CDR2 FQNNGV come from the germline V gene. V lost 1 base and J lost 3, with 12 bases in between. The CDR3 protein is CASSLVGGAANEKLFF. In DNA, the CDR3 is TGTGCCAGCAGCTTAGTGGGGGGAGCGGCTAATGAAAAACTGTTTTTT.

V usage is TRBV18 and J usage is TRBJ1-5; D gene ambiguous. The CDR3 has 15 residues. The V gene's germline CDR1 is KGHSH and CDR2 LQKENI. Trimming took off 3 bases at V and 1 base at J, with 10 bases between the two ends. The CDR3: CASSPSTGSNQPQHF. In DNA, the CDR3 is TGTGCCAGCTCACCCAGCACGGGGAGCAATCAGCCCCAGCATTTT.

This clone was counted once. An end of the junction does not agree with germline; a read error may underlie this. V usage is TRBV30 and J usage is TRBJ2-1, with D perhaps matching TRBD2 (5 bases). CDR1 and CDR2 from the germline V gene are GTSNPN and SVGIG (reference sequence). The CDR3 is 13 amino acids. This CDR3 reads CAWIAKSSNEQFF. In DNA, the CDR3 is TGTGCCTGGATAGCGAAGTCCTCCAATGAGCAGTTCTTC.

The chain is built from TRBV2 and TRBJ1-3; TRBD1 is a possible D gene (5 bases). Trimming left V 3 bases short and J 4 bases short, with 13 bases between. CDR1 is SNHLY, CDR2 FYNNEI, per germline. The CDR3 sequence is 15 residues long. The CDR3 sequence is CASSDPTDRGNTIYF. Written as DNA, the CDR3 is TGTGCCAGCAGTGACCCCACAGACAGAGGAAACACCATATATTTT.

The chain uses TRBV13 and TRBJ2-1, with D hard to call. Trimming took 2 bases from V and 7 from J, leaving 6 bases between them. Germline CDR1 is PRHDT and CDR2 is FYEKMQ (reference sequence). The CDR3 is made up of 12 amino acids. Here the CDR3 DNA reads TGTGCCAGCAGCTTAAGGAGAAATGAGCAGTTCTTC. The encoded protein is CASSLRRNEQFF.

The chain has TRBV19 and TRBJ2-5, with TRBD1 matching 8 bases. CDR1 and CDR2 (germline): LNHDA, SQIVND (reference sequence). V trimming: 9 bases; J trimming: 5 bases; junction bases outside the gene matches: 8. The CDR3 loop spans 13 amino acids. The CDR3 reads CASRGQGGETQYF. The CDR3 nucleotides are TGTGCCAGCAGAGGACAGGGCGGGGAGACCCAGTACTTC.

CDR3 nucleotides: TGTGCCAGCAGCCCGGGAGTCTCCTACAATGAGCAGTTCTTC. Its protein product is CASSPGVSYNEQFF. The rearrangement links TRBV7-2 to TRBJ2-1, with D perhaps matching TRBD2 (6 bases). V lost 5 bases, J lost 0 bases, and 8 bases lay in between. The germline CDR1 and CDR2 sequences are SGHTA and FQGNSA. The CDR3 sequence is 14 residues long.

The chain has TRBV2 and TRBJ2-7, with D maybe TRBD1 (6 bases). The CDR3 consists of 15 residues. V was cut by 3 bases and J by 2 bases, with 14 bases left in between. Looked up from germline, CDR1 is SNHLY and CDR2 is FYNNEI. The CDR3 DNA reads TGTGCCAGCAGTGACTCAGGGGTTATAGCCTACGAGCAGTACTTC. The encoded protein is CASSDSGVIAYEQYF.

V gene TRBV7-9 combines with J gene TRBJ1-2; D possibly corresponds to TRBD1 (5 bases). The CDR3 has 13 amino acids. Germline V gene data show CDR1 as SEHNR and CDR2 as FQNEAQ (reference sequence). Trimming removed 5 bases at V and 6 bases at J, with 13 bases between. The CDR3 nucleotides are TGTGCCAGCAGCCGGGCCGGGGGGGATGGCTACACCTTC. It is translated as CASSRAGGDGYTF.

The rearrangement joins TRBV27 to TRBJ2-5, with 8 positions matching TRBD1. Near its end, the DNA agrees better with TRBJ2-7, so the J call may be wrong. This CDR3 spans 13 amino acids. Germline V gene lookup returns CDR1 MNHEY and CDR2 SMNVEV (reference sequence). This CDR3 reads CASALRDRYEQYF. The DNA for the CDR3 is TGTGCCAGCGCCCTACGGGACAGGTACGAGCAGTACTTC.

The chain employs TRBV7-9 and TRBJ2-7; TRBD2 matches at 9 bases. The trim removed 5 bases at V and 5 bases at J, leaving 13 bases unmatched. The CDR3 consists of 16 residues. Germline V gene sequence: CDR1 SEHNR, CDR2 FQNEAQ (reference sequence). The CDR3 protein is CASSPPWREGPNEQYF. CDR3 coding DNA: TGTGCCAGCAGCCCACCCTGGCGGGAGGGCCCTAACGAGCAGTACTTC.

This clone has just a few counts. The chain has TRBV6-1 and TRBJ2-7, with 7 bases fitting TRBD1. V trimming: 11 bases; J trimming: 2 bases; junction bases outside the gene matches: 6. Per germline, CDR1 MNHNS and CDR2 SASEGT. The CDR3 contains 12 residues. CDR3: CAGRTGPYEQYF. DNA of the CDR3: TGTGCCGGACGGACAGGACCCTACGAGCAGTACTTC.

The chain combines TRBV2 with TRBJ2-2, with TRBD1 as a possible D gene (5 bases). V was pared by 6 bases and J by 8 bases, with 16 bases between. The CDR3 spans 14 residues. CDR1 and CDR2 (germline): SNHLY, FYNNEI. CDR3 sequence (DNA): TGTGCCAGCAGGGTAGCCCAGGGCCTGGGGGAGCTGTTTTTT. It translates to CASRVAQGLGELFF.

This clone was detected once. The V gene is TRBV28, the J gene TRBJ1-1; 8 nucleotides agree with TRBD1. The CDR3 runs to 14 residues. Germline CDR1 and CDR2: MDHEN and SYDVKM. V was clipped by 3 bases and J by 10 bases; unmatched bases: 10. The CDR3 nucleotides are TGTGCCAGCAGTTTTTATAGGACAGGGCATGGAGCTTTCTTT. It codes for CASSFYRTGHGAFF.

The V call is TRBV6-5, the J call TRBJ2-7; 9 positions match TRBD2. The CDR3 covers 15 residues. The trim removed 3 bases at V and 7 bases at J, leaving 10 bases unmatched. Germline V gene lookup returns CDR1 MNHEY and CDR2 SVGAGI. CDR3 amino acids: CASSYRAGGFGEQYF. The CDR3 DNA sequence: TGTGCCAGCAGTTATCGTGCGGGAGGGTTCGGGGAGCAGTACTTC.

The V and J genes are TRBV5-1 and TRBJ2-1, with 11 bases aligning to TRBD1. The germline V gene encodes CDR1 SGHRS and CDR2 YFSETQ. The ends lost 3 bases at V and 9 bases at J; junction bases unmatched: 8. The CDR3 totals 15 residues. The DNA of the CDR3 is TGCGCCAGCAGCTGGGCGGACAGGGGGCTCGGTGAGCAGTTCTTC. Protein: CASSWADRGLGEQFF.

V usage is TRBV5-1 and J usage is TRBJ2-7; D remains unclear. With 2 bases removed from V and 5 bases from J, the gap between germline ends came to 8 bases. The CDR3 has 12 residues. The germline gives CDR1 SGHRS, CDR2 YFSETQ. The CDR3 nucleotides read TGCGCCAGCAGCTTTAGCCTGGACGAGCAGTACTTC. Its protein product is CASSFSLDEQYF.

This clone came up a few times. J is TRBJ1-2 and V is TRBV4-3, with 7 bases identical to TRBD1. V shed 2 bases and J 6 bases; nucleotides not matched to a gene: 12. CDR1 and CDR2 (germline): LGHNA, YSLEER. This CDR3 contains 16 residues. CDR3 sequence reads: CASSQQGDGSPNGYTF. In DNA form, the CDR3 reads TGCGCCAGCAGCCAACAGGGGGACGGCTCACCAAATGGCTACACCTTC.

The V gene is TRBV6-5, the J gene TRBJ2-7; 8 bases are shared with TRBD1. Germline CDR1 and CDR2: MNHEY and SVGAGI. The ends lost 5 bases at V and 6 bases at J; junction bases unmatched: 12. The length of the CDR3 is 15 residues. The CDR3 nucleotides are TGTGCCAGCAGTGGGGGATTGGGACAGGTTGGCGAGCAGTACTTC. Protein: CASSGGLGQVGEQYF.

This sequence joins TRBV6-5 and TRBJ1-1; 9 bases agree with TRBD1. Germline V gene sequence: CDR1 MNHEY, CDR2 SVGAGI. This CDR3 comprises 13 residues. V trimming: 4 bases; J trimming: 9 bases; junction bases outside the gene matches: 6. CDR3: CASSFTQGAKAFF. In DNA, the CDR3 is TGTGCCAGCAGTTTCACACAGGGGGCTAAAGCTTTCTTT.

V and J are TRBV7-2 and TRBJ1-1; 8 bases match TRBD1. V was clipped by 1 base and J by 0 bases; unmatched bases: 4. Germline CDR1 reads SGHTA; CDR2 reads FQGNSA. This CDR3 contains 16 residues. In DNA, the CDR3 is TGTGCCAGCAGCTTAGGTACAGGGGGGATGAACACTGAAGCTTTCTTT. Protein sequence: CASSLGTGGMNTEAFF.

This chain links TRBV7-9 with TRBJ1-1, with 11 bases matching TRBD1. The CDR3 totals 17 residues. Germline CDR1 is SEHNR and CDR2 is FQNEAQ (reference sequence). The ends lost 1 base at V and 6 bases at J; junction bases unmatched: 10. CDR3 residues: CASSLVLRTGGVAEAFF. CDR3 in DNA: TGTGCCAGCAGCTTAGTATTACGGACAGGGGGCGTAGCTGAAGCTTTCTTT.

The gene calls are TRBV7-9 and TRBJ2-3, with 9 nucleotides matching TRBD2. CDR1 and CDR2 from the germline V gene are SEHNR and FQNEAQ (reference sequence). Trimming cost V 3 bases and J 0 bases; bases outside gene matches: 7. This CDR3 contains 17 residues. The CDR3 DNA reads TGTGCCAGCAGCTTGTCAGCGGGGGGTCCTAGCACAGATACGCAGTATTTT. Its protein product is CASSLSAGGPSTDTQYF.

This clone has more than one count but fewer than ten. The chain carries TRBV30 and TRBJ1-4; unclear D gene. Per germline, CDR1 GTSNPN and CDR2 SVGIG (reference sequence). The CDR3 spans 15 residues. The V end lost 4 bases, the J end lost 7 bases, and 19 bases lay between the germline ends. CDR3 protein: CAWNRNRASGEKLFF. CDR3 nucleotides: TGTGCCTGGAATCGCAACCGGGCTAGCGGTGAAAAACTGTTTTTT.

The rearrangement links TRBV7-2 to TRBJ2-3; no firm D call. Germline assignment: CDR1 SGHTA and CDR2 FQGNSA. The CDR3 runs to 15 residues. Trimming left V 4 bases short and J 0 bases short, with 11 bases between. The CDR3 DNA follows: TGTGCCAGCAGCTGGCAGCGTGCTAGCACAGATACGCAGTATTTT. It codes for CASSWQRASTDTQYF.

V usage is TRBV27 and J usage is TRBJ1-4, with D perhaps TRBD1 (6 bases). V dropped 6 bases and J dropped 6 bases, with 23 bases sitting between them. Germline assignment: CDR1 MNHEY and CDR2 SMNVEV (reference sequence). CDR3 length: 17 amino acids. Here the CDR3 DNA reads TGTGCCAGCAGAGTAACGAAACAGGGAGGGGTGTATGAAAAACTGTTTTTT. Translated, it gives CASRVTKQGGVYEKLFF.